Following are 17 T cell receptor beta chains from one sample sequenced in a study of T-cell reconstitution after alpha-beta-depleted transplantation in children. The TCRbeta library was prepared with unique molecular identifiers. Each CDR3 protein is one row after TCRdb ran MiXCR on the PCR reads. The sample holds around 400,000 distinct CDR3 sequences, roughly 11% seen once. The sample consisted of PBMCs from the stem cell graft donor, taken from the stem cell graft. The receptors were gathered from a human donor who donated a stem cell graft to a child with acute myeloid leukemia.

With regard to this clonotype: A much larger clone sits a single nucleotide away, making a read error possible. The chain employs TRBV10-3 and TRBJ2-4; maybe TRBD1 (6 bases). Germline assignment: CDR1 ENHRY and CDR2 SYGVKD. The CDR3 is 14 residues long. The CDR3 region is CAIREKGDQNSQYF. Written as DNA, the CDR3 is TGTGCCATCAGAGAGAAGGGGGACCAAAACAGTCAGTACTTC.

About this clonotype itself: The junction differs from germline at one of its ends, possibly a read error. CDR3 region: CCARPTSGKGSDEQFF. Written as DNA, the CDR3 is TGCTGTGCCCGCCCGACTAGCGGGAAGGGCAGCGATGAGCAGTTCTTC. The gene calls are TRBV20-1 and TRBJ2-1; 11 bases line up with TRBD2. The CDR3 spans 16 residues. From germline, CDR1 is DFQATT and CDR2 SNEGSKA (reference sequence).

V usage is TRBV20-1 and J usage is TRBJ2-5; the D gene is possibly TRBD1 (7 bases). Trimming cost V 4 bases and J 5 bases, with 11 bases left between them. The CDR3 sequence is 12 residues long. From germline, CDR1 is DFQATT and CDR2 SNEGSKA (reference sequence). The DNA for the CDR3 is TGCAGTGCTACAGGGGGGAGCGAGACCCAGTACTTC. Translated, it gives CSATGGSETQYF.

The chain carries TRBV20-1 and TRBJ1-5, with 9 positions matching TRBD1. Germline V gene data show CDR1 as DFQATT and CDR2 as SNEGSKA (reference sequence). This CDR3 has 15 amino acids. V gave up 3 bases and J gave up 6 bases; unmatched junction bases: 9. The CDR3 DNA reads TGCAGTGCTAGCCAGGGACAGGGCTTCAGTCAGCCCCAGCATTTT. As protein: CSASQGQGFSQPQHF.

Only a few counts were recorded for this clonotype. This chain connects TRBV3-1 to TRBJ2-4; D unclear. The ends were cut back, 4 bases at V and 2 bases at J, with 15 bases in the middle. This CDR3 is 16 amino acids long. The germline gives CDR1 LGHDT, CDR2 YNNKEL (reference sequence). The CDR3 spells CASSPNRGTPKNIQYF. DNA for the CDR3: TGTGCCAGCAGCCCAAACAGAGGTACACCCAAAAACATTCAGTACTTC. The variable domain in full, with the rest retrieved from reference TRBV3-1 and TRBJ2-4, is DTAVSQTPKYLVTQMGNDKSIKCEQNLGHDTMYWYKQDSKKFLKIMFSYNNKELIINETVPNRFSPKSPDKAHLNLHINSLELGDSAVYFCASSPNRGTPKNIQYFGAGTRLSVL.

This chain connects TRBV19 to TRBJ1-1; D gene uncertain. Germline V gene sequence: CDR1 LNHDA, CDR2 SQIVND (reference sequence). This CDR3 has 15 residues. Between the trimmed V and J ends, which lost 3 bases and 0 bases, there was a span of 11 bases. CDR3 nucleotide sequence: TGTGCCAGTAGTATGGGTTTCGGGTTGAACACTGAAGCTTTCTTT. This gives the protein CASSMGFGLNTEAFF. The full variable domain, with the rest looked up from reference TRBV19 and TRBJ1-1, is DGGITQSPKYLFRKEGQNVTLSCEQNLNHDAMYWYRQDPGQGLRLIYYSQIVNDFQKGDIAEGYSVSREKKESFPLTVTSAQKNPTAFYLCASSMGFGLNTEAFFGQGTRLTVV.

The table lists this clonotype with a few counts. A much larger clone differs by one base, so this may be a read error. V usage is TRBV4-3 and J usage is TRBJ1-4; tentatively, D is TRBD1 (5 bases). Trimming pared 1 base from V and 8 bases from J, leaving 17 bases between. The CDR3 loop spans 16 amino acids. CDR1 LGHNA and CDR2 YSLEER come from the germline V gene. The CDR3 loop is CASSQGVIGVDEKLFF. The CDR3 coding sequence is TGCGCCAGCAGCCAAGGGGTGATAGGGGTCGACGAAAAACTGTTTTTT.

The table lists this clonotype with a few counts. The chain employs TRBV7-2 and TRBJ1-2; TRBD1 agrees at 7 bases. V was clipped by 5 bases and J by 6 bases; unmatched bases: 12. The germline CDR1 and CDR2 sequences are SGHTA and FQGNSA. The CDR3 extends over 15 amino acids. In DNA form, the CDR3 reads TGTGCCAGCAGCCCAAGACTGACAGGGAGTCATGGCTACACCTTC. Translation gives CASSPRLTGSHGYTF.

The table lists this clonotype with many counts. The gene calls are TRBV28 and TRBJ2-7, with TRBD2 matching over 9 bases. V lost 6 bases to trimming and J lost 3 bases; unmatched junction nucleotides: 6. The CDR3 has 14 residues. Germline CDR1 is MDHEN and CDR2 is SYDVKM. The CDR3 sequence is CASREISGGYEQYF. The CDR3 DNA sequence: TGTGCCAGCAGAGAAATTAGCGGGGGCTACGAGCAGTACTTC.

The sample holds a few counts of this clonotype. A read error may account for a junction end that differs from germline. This chain links TRBV12-3 or TRBV12-4 with TRBJ2-3, with 7 bases matching TRBD1. This CDR3 has 15 amino acids. The CDR3 protein is CASSLGDRYTDTQYF. The CDR3 DNA reads TGTGCCAGCAGCTTAGGGGACAGATACACAGATACGCAGTATTTT.

J is TRBJ2-5 and V is TRBV12-3 or TRBV12-4, with no clear D. Trimming removed 3 bases at V and 1 base at J, with 9 bases between. This CDR3 comprises 14 residues. CDR3 residues: CASSFSNSQETQYF. The CDR3 nucleotides read TGTGCCAGCAGTTTTTCTAACAGCCAAGAGACCCAGTACTTC.

This chain uses TRBV12-3 or TRBV12-4 with TRBJ2-5; D is perhaps TRBD2 (7 bases). V lost 6 bases, J lost 2 bases, and 16 bases lay in between. This CDR3 region has 15 residues. The CDR3, as DNA: TGTGCCAGCAGCCAAGGGGCGGGGGCTCAAGAGACCCAGTACTTC. Protein product: CASSQGAGAQETQYF.

V usage is TRBV5-5 and J usage is TRBJ2-5; 8 bases align to TRBD2. Per germline, CDR1 SGHKS and CDR2 YYEKEE (reference sequence). Trimming removed 1 base from V and 1 base from J; junction bases left unmatched: 3. This CDR3 contains 15 residues. The CDR3 nucleotides read TGTGCCAGCAGCTTGACGGGGGGGCCCCAAGAGACCCAGTACTTC. Amino acid sequence: CASSLTGGPQETQYF.

This clonotype occurred many times. The chain employs TRBV9 and TRBJ2-3; D remains unclear. This CDR3 is built from 15 residues. Trimming took off 2 bases at V and 0 bases at J, with 10 bases between the two ends. Germline V gives CDR1 SGDLS, CDR2 YYNGEE. Here the CDR3 DNA reads TGTGCCAGCAGCGTTAATAGATTAAGCACAGATACGCAGTATTTT. It encodes CASSVNRLSTDTQYF.

This chain uses TRBV20-1 with TRBJ2-6; the D gene is possibly TRBD1 (6 bases). The V gene lost 6 bases and the J gene lost 0 bases, with 18 bases spanning the gap. In germline, CDR1 is DFQATT, CDR2 SNEGSKA (reference sequence). The CDR3 totals 17 residues. DNA for the CDR3: TGCAGTGCGGTCCCGGGACACTCTTCCTCTGGGGCCAACGTCCTGACTTTC. It is translated as CSAVPGHSSSGANVLTF.

There are a few counts of this clonotype. The chain employs TRBV6-2 or TRBV6-3 and TRBJ2-1; D gene ambiguous. CDR3 length: 11 residues. V was trimmed by 8 bases and J by 9 bases, leaving 11 bases between them. Germline assignment: CDR1 MNHEY and CDR2 SVGEGT. Here the CDR3 reads CASEAAGEQFF. The DNA for the CDR3 is TGTGCCAGCGAGGCGGCTGGTGAGCAGTTCTTC.

There are many counts of this clonotype. The chain couples TRBV20-1 to TRBJ2-3; unclear D gene. This CDR3 is 13 amino acids long. V was trimmed by 0 bases and J by 1 base, leaving 5 bases between them. Per the germline V gene, CDR1 is DFQATT and CDR2 is SNEGSKA (reference sequence). Here the CDR3 DNA reads TGCAGTGCTAGAGATGTGGGCACAGATACGCAGTATTTT. This translates into CSARDVGTDTQYF.